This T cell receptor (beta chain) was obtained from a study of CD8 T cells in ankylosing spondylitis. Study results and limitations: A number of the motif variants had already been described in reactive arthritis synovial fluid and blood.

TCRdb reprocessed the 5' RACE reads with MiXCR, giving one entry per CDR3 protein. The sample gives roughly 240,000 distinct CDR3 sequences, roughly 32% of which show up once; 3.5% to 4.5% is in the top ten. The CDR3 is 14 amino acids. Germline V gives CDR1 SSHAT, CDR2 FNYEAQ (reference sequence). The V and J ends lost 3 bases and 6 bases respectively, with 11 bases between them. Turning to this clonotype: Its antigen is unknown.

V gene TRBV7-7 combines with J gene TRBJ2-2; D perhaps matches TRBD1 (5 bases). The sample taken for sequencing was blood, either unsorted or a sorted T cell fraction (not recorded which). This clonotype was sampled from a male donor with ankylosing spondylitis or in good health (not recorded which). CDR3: CASSLLQDSGELFF. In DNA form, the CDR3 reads TGTGCCAGCAGCTTGTTACAGGATTCCGGGGAGCTGTTTTTT.